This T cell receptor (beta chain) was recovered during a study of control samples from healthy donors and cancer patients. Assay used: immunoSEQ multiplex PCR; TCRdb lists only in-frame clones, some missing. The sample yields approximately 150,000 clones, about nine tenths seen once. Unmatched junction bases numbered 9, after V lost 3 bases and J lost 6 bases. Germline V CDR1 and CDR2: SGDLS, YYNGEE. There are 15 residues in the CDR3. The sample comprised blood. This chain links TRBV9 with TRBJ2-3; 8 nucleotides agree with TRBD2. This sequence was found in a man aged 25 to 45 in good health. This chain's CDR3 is CASSAGSGVSDTQYF. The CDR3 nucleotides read TGTGCCAGCAGCGCCGGTAGCGGGGTATCGGATACGCAGTATTTT.